This TCR beta chain appears in the sequencing data of a study of cytomegalovirus exposure and HLA in healthy donors. Study details: An earlier analysis found roughly 100 million unique TCR beta sequences from around 180 million T cells.

Both 60 Vbeta primers and 13 Jbeta primers went into the PCR. Authors' processing steps: It was a later analysis that counted tens of millions of unique TCR beta chains, of which about 10 million were shared. The assay was immunoSEQ multiplex PCR, and TCRdb's table has in-frame clones only and misses some. D and trimming come from the DNA, and the V and J calls and clone size come from that table. This sample yields roughly 150,000 clones, of which about three quarters are seen a single time; less than 11% belongs to the top ten. The table lists this clone with a few counts. Donors showed nominal health when sampled, although they likely had unrecorded immune exposures. This CDR3 spans 13 amino acids. V lost 1 base, J lost 4 bases, and 7 bases lay in between. Germline V gene sequence: CDR1 LNHDA, CDR2 SQIVND (reference sequence).

The J gene is TRBJ1-1, the V gene TRBV19; tentative D call: TRBD1 (5 bases). Sequencing was done on a sample of PBMCs. The sequence was obtained from a man aged 30 to 45 in good health and CMV-seropositive. The CDR3: CASSIGQFTEAFF. CDR3 DNA: TGTGCCAGTAGTATAGGACAGTTCACTGAAGCTTTCTTT.